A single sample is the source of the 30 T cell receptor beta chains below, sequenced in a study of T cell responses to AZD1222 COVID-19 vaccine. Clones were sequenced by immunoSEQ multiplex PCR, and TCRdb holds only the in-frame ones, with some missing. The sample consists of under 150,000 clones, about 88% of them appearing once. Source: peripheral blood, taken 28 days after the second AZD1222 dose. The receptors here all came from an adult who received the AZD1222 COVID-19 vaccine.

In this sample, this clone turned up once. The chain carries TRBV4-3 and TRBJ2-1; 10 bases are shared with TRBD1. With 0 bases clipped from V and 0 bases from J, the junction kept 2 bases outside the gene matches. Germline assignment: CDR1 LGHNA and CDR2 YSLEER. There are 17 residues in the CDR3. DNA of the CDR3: TGCGCCAGCAGCCAAGAAGGGACAGGGGACTCCTACAATGAGCAGTTCTTC. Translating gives CASSQEGTGDSYNEQFF.

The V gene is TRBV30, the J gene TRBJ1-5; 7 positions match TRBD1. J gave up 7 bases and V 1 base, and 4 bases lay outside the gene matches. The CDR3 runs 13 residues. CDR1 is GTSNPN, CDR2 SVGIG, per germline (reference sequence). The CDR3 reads CAWSEGTDQPQHF. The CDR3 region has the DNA TGTGCCTGGAGTGAGGGGACAGACCAGCCCCAGCATTTT.

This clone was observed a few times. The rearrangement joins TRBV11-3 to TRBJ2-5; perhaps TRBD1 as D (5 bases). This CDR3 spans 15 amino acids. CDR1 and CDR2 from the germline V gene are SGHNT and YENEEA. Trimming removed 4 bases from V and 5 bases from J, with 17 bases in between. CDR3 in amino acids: CASSSQYDGHETQYF. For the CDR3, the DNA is TGTGCCAGCAGCTCGCAATATGACGGACACGAGACCCAGTACTTC.

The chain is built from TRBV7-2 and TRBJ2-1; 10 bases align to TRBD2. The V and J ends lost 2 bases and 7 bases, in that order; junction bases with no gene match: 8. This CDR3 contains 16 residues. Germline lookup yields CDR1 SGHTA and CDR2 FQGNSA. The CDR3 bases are TGTGCCAGCAGCTTAAGTTCTAGCGGGGGTTTGAATGAGCAGTTCTTC. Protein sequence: CASSLSSSGGLNEQFF.

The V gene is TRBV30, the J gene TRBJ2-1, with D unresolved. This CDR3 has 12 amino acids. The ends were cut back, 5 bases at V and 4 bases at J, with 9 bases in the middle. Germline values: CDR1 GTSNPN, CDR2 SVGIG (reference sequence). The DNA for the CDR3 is TGTGCCTGGGGGCTTGATTACAATGAGCAGTTCTTC. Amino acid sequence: CAWGLDYNEQFF.

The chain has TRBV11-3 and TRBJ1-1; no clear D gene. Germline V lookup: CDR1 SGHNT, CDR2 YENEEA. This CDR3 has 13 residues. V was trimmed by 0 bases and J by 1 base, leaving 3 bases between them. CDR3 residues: CASSLETNTEAFF. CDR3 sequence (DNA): TGTGCCAGCAGCTTAGAGACGAACACTGAAGCTTTCTTT.

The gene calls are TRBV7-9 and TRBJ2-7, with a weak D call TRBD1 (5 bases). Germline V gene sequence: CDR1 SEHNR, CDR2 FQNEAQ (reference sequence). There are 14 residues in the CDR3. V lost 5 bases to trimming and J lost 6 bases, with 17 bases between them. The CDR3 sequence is CASSPPDSFSEQYF. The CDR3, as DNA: TGTGCCAGCAGCCCACCAGACAGTTTTTCCGAGCAGTACTTC.

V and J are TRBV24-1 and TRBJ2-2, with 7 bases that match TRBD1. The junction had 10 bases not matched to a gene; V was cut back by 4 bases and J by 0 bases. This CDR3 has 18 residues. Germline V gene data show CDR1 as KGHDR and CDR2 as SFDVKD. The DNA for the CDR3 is TGTGCCACCAGTGACCCCACCGGGACAGAAACGAACACCGGGGAGCTGTTTTTT. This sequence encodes CATSDPTGTETNTGELFF.

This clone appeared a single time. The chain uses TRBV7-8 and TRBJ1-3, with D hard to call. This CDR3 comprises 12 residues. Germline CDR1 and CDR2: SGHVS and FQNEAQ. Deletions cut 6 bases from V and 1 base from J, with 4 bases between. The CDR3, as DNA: TGTGCCAGCAGGACTTCTGGAAACACCATATATTTT. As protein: CASRTSGNTIYF.

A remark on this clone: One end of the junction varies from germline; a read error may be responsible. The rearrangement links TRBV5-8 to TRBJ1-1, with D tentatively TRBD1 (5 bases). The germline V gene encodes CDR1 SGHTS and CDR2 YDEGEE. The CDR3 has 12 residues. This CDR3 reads CASSLGAGFFGF. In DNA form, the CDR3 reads TGTGCCAGCAGCCTGGGAGCAGGGTTTTTTGGCTTT.

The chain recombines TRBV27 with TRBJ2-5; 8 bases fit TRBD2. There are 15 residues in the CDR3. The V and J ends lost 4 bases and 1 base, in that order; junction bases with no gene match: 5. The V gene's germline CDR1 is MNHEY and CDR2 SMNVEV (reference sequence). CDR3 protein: CASSSPSGSQETQYF. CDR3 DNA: TGTGCCAGCAGTTCCCCTAGCGGGTCCCAAGAGACCCAGTACTTC.

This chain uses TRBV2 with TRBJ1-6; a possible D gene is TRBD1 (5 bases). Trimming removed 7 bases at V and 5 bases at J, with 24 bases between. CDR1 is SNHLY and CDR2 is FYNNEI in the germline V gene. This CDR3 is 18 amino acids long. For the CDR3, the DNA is TGTGCCAGCATCAGCCCTAGGTGGGGGAGGCTTGATAATTCACCCCTCCACTTT. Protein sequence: CASISPRWGRLDNSPLHF. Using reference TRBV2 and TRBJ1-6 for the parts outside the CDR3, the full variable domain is EPEVTQTPSHQVTQMGQEVILRCVPISNHLYFYWYRQILGQKVEFLVSFYNNEISEKSEIFDDQFSVERPDGSNFTLKIRSTKLEDSAMYFCASISPRWGRLDNSPLHFGNGTRLTVT.

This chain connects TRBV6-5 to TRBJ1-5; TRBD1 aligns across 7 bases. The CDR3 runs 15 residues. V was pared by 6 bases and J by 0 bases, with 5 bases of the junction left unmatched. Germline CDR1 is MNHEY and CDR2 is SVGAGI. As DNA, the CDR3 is TGTGCCAGCAGCCTAGGGACAGATAGCAATCAGCCCCAGCATTTT. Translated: CASSLGTDSNQPQHF.

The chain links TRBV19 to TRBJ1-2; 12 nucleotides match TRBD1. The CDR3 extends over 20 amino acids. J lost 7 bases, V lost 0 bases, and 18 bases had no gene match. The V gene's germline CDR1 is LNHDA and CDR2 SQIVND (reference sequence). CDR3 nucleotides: TGTGCCAGTAGTATAGAGTCTTGGGTCGGCCGAGGGACAGGGGGCTCTGGCTACACCTTC. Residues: CASSIESWVGRGTGGSGYTF.

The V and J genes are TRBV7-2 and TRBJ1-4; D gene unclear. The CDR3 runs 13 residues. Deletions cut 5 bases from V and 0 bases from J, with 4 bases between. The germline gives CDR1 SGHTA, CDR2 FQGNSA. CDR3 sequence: CASSQSTNEKLFF. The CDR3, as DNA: TGTGCCAGCAGCCAGTCAACTAATGAAAAACTGTTTTTT.

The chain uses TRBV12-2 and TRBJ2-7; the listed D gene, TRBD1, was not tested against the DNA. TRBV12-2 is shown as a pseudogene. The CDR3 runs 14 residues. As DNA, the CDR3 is TGTGCAAGTCGCCCACCCGGGACATATTACGAGCAGTACTTC. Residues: CASRPPGTYYEQYF.

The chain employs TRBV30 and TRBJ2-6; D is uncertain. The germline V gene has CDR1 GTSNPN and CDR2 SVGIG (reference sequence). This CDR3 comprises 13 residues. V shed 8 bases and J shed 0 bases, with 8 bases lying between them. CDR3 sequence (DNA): TGTGCCCGGCCTGGCTCTGGGGCCAACGTCCTGACTTTC. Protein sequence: CARPGSGANVLTF.

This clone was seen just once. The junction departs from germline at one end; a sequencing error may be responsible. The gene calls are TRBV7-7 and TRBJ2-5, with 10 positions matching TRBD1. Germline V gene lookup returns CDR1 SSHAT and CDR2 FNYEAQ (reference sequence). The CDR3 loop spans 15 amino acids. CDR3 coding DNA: TGTGCTAGCAGCTTTGCGGGACAGGGGACGGAGACCCAGTACTTC. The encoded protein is CASSFAGQGTETQYF.

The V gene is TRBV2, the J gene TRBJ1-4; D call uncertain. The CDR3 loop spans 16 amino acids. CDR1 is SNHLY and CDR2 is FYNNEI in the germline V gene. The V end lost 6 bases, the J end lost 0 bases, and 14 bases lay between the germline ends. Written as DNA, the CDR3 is TGTGCCAGCAGCCCCATGGAGGGAGCAACTAATGAAAAACTGTTTTTT. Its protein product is CASSPMEGATNEKLFF.

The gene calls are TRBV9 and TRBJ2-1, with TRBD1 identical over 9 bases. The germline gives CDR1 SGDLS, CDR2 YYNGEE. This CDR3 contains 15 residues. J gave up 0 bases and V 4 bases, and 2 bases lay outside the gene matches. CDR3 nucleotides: TGTGCCAGCAGCCAGGGACAGGGCTCCTACAATGAGCAGTTCTTC. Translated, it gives CASSQGQGSYNEQFF. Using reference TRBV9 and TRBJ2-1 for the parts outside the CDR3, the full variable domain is DSGVTQTPKHLITATGQRVTLRCSPRSGDLSVYWYQQSLDQGLQFLIQYYNGEERAKGNILERFSAQQFPDLHSELNLSSLELGDSALYFCASSQGQGSYNEQFFGPGTRLTVL.

CDR3 region: CASSFWGGGSPLHF. CDR3 in DNA: TGTGCCAGCAGCTTTTGGGGGGGCGGTTCACCCCTCCACTTT. The V call is TRBV5-6, the J call TRBJ1-6; TRBD1 might be the D (6 bases). The CDR3 length is 14 residues. With 2 bases removed from V and 9 bases from J, the gap between germline ends came to 12 bases. The germline CDR1 and CDR2 sequences are SGHDT and YYEEEE. Full variable domain (missing parts from reference TRBV5-6 and TRBJ1-6): DAGVTQSPTHLIKTRGQQVTLRCSPKSGHDTVSWYQQALGQGPQFIFQYYEEEERQRGNFPDRFSGHQFPNYSSELNVNALLLGDSALYLCASSFWGGGSPLHFGNGTRLTVT.

The CDR3 region has the DNA TGTGCCAGCAGTGACTCGTCTCTCGGAAACTATGGCTACACCTTC. This sequence encodes CASSDSSLGNYGYTF. The chain joins TRBV6-4 to TRBJ1-2; D is unclear. Trimming left V 0 bases short and J 2 bases short, with 10 bases between. CDR1 and CDR2 (germline): MRHNA, SNTAGT. CDR3 length: 15 residues.

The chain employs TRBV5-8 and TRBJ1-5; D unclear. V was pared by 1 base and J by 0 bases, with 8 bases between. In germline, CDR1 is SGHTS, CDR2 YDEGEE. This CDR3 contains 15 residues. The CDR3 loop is CASSLTGNSNQPQHF. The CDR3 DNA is TGTGCCAGCAGCTTGACCGGGAATAGCAATCAGCCCCAGCATTTT. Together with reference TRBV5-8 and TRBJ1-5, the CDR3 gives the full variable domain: EAGVTQSPTHLIKTRGQQATLRCSPISGHTSVYWYQQALGLGLQFLLWYDEGEERNRGNFPPRFSGRQFPNYSSELNVNALELEDSALYLCASSLTGNSNQPQHFGDGTRLSIL.

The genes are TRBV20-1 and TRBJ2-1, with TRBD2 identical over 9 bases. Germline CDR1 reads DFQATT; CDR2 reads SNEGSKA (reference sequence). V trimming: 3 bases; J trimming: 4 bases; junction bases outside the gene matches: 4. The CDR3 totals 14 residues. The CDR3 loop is CSASRLAEYNEQFF. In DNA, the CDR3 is TGCAGTGCTAGTCGACTAGCGGAGTACAATGAGCAGTTCTTC.

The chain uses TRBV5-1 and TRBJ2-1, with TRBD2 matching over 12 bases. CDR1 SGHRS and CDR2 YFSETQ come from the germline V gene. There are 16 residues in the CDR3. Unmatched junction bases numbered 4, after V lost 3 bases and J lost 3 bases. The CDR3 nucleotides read TGCGCCAGCAGCTGGACGGGACTAGCGGGCTACAATGAGCAGTTCTTC. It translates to CASSWTGLAGYNEQFF.

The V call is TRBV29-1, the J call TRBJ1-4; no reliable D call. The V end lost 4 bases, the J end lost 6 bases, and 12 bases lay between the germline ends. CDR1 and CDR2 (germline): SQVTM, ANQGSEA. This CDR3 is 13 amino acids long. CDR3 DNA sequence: TGCAGCGTTGGAAGCCAGCCTTATGAAAAACTGTTTTTT. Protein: CSVGSQPYEKLFF.

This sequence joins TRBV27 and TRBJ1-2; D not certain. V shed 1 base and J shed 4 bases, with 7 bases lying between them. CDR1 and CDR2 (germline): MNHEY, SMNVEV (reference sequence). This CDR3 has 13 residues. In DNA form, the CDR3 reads TGTGCCAGCAGTTTATACATGTCCTATGGCTACACCTTC. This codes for CASSLYMSYGYTF.

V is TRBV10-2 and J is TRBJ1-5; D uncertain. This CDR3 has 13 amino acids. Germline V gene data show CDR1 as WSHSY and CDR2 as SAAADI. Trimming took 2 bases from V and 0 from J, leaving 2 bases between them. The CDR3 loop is CASSEHSNQPQHF. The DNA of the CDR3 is TGCGCCAGCAGTGAGCATAGCAATCAGCCCCAGCATTTT.

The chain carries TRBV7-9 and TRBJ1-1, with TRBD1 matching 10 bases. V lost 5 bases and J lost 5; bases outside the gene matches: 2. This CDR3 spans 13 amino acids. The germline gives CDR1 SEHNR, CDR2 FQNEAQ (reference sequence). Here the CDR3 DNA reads TGTGCCAGCAGCCGGGGACAGGGGACTGAAGCTTTCTTT. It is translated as CASSRGQGTEAFF.

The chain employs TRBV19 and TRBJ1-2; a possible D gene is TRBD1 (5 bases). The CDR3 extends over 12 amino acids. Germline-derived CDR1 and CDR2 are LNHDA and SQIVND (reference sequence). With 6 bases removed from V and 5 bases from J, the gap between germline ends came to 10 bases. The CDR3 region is CASRGTKYGYTF. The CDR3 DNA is TGTGCCAGTAGGGGGACGAAGTATGGCTACACCTTC.